This TCR beta chain comes out of a study of shared clonotypes between healthy human individuals. On the study more broadly: The plates for each donor numbered three CD4 naive, three CD4 memory, two CD8 naive and one CD8 memory.

As originally analysed: Junction-only immunoSEQ data arrived without quality scores, meaning filtering differed. Sequenced by immunoSEQ multiplex PCR; TCRdb stores in-frame clones only, minus some. The DNA was the basis for D and trimming; V, J and clone size are from that table. The sample includes 2 million to 2.5 million clones, 93% of them seen just once. This CDR3 has 15 residues. The J segment lost 4 bases and the V segment lost 6 bases, leaving 11 bases of the junction unmatched. Germline CDR1 is MDHEN and CDR2 is SYDVKM. Among the donors, all were Caucasian adults who lived in Nashville, Tennessee.

This receptor was obtained from a man between 18 and 29 years old in good health. Some clones in this sample may be carry-over from other donors' samples. Sequenced material: naive CD4+ T cells from PBMCs. The subset denotes: CD45RA+ positively selected. The gene calls are TRBV28 and TRBJ2-5, with 7 bases fitting TRBD2. The CDR3 is CASRGVRVAGETQYF. The DNA for the CDR3 is TGTGCCAGCAGAGGGGTCCGGGTAGCGGGAGAGACCCAGTACTTC.